This TCR beta chain appears in the sequencing data of a study of blood T cell repertoires in COVID-19. TCRdb's table, derived via immunoSEQ multiplex PCR, lists solely in-frame clones and lacks some. The sample lists about 140,000 clones, roughly 77% occurring once. This clone was seen a handful of times. The sequenced material came from peripheral blood. The receptor was derived from a man aged 55 to 69 with acute or convalescent COVID-19.

CDR3 protein: CASSWTSGSIYEQYF. The DNA for the CDR3 is TGTGCCAGTAGTTGGACTAGCGGGAGTATCTACGAGCAGTACTTC. V and J are TRBV19 and TRBJ2-7; 13 positions match TRBD2. Germline values: CDR1 LNHDA, CDR2 SQIVND (reference sequence). The junction had 4 bases not matched to a gene; V was cut back by 5 bases and J by 3 bases. CDR3 length: 15 amino acids.